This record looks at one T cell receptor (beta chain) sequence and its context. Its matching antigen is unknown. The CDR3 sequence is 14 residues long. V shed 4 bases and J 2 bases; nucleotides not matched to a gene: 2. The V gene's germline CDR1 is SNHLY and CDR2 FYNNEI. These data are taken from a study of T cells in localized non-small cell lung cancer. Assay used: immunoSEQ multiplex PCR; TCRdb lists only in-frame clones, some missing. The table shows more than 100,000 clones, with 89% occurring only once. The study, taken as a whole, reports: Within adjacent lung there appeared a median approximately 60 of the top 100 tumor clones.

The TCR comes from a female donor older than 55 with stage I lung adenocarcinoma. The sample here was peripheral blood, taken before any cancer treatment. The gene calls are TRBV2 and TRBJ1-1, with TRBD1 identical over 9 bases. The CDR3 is CASSVQGANTEAFF. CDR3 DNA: TGTGCCAGCAGTGTACAGGGGGCCAACACTGAAGCTTTCTTT. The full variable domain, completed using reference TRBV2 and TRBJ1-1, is EPEVTQTPSHQVTQMGQEVILRCVPISNHLYFYWYRQILGQKVEFLVSFYNNEISEKSEIFDDQFSVERPDGSNFTLKIRSTKLEDSAMYFCASSVQGANTEAFFGQGTRLTVV.